A single sample is the source of the 18 T cell receptor beta chains below, sequenced in a study of Ad26.COV2.S vaccination and SARS-CoV-2 variants. This sample's treatment: around 19 received Ad26.COV2.S at low or high dose, single or two shots; roughly five received placebo; per-sample allocation not given. The study sampled participants on day 63 after the first vaccine or placebo injection. Libraries were prepared by immunoSEQ multiplex PCR; TCRdb keeps only in-frame clonotypes and omits some of them. The table lists roughly 380,000 clones, more than 75% of them singletons. This specimen consisted of peripheral blood, obtained in a trial of Ad26.COV2.S vaccine versus placebo. These TCRs come from a person between 18 and 59 years old who received the Ad26.COV2.S COVID-19 vaccine or a placebo.

The chain has TRBV7-8 and TRBJ1-1; a weak D match, TRBD1 (5 bases). CDR3 length equals 16 residues. The ends were cut back, 0 bases at V and 3 bases at J, with 14 bases in the middle. Germline V CDR1 and CDR2: SGHVS, FQNEAQ. CDR3 sequence (DNA): TGTGCCAGCAGCTTAGCGGGGGACGGCAGCGACACTGAAGCTTTCTTT. Its protein product is CASSLAGDGSDTEAFF.

The chain employs TRBV28 and TRBJ1-4; a possible D gene is TRBD1 (5 bases). In germline, CDR1 is MDHEN, CDR2 SYDVKM. This CDR3 is built from 16 residues. V was cut by 7 bases and J by 4 bases, with 19 bases left in between. The CDR3 loop reads CASTTTGALLNEKLFF. The CDR3, as DNA: TGTGCCAGCACAACTACCGGGGCCCTCCTTAATGAAAAACTGTTTTTT.

This chain joins TRBV29-1 and TRBJ2-7, with a weak D call TRBD1 (6 bases). The V gene lost 6 bases and the J gene lost 2 bases, with 14 bases spanning the gap. The CDR3 sequence is 13 residues long. CDR1 SQVTM and CDR2 ANQGSEA come from the germline V gene. CDR3 nucleotide sequence: TGCAGCGTGTACAGGGTGGATACCTACGAGCAGTACTTC. The encoded protein is CSVYRVDTYEQYF.

This clone was counted only a few times. The chain uses TRBV5-6 and TRBJ2-7; a possible D gene is TRBD2 (5 bases). The CDR3 has 13 amino acids. The germline CDR1 and CDR2 sequences are SGHDT and YYEEEE. The V end was cut by 2 bases, the J end by 1 base, with 7 bases between. The CDR3: CASSFGVSYEQYF. The CDR3 DNA reads TGTGCCAGCAGCTTCGGGGTATCCTACGAGCAGTACTTC.

This chain joins TRBV28 and TRBJ1-6; TRBD1 agrees at 11 bases. In germline, CDR1 is MDHEN, CDR2 SYDVKM. This CDR3 comprises 15 residues. The V and J ends lost 6 bases and 10 bases, in that order; junction bases with no gene match: 8. The CDR3 nucleotides are TGTGCCAGCAGGGGGGACAGGGGGGTTTTATCACCCCTCCACTTT. It translates to CASRGDRGVLSPLHF.

The chain is built from TRBV10-3 and TRBJ2-5; D ambiguous. The V gene's germline CDR1 is ENHRY and CDR2 SYGVKD. The CDR3 totals 13 residues. The V end lost 3 bases, the J end lost 5 bases, and 10 bases lay between the germline ends. CDR3 nucleotide sequence: TGTGCCATCAGTGAAAAGGAGTGGGAGACCCAGTACTTC. This sequence encodes CAISEKEWETQYF.

This clone was recorded only once. The chain uses TRBV4-3 and TRBJ2-7; D is unresolved. Trimming removed 1 base at V and 4 bases at J, with 17 bases between. The germline gives CDR1 LGHNA, CDR2 YSLEER. The CDR3 covers 16 residues. In DNA, the CDR3 is TGCGCCAGCAGCCAAGGCCTGCCTAAGGGTAATTACGAGCAGTACTTC. Residues: CASSQGLPKGNYEQYF.

The V and J genes are TRBV12-3 or TRBV12-4 and TRBJ2-5; D is perhaps TRBD2 (6 bases). Trimming stripped 4 bases from V and 5 bases from J, with 11 bases between. The length of the CDR3 is 13 residues. CDR3 loop: CASSWRAGETQYF. CDR3 sequence (DNA): TGTGCCAGCAGTTGGAGGGCGGGGGAGACCCAGTACTTC.

On this clone itself: Other nucleotide sequences from this sample produce the same CDR3. CDR3 sequence (DNA): TGTGCCAGCAGCTTGGCAGGGCCAGATACGCAGTATTTT. Its translation is CASSLAGPDTQYF. The chain links TRBV5-4 to TRBJ2-3; perhaps TRBD1 as D (5 bases). V was shortened by 0 bases and J by 4 bases, with 6 bases between the two germline ends. Germline V gene lookup returns CDR1 SGHNT and CDR2 YYREEE (reference sequence). There are 13 residues in the CDR3.

The rearrangement links TRBV29-1 to TRBJ2-2, with no clear D. The CDR3 loop spans 12 amino acids. CDR1 SQVTM and CDR2 ANQGSEA come from the germline V gene. V lost 7 bases and J lost 1, with 7 bases in between. This CDR3 reads CSANGNTGELFF. The CDR3 DNA sequence: TGCAGCGCAAACGGGAACACCGGGGAGCTGTTTTTT.

This clone has a handful of counts. The V and J genes are TRBV30 and TRBJ2-3, with 8 bases lining up with TRBD2. The CDR3 loop spans 14 amino acids. J gave up 4 bases and V 3 bases, and 6 bases lay outside the gene matches. CDR1 and CDR2 (germline): GTSNPN, SVGIG (reference sequence). The DNA for the CDR3 is TGTGCCTGGAGCCCGGGGGGGCCCCCAGATACGCAGTATTTT. Encoded protein: CAWSPGGPPDTQYF.

The gene calls are TRBV28 and TRBJ2-7; 8 bases match TRBD2. V gave up 0 bases and J gave up 3 bases; unmatched junction bases: 1. The CDR3 contains 14 residues. The V gene's germline CDR1 is MDHEN and CDR2 SYDVKM. Written as DNA, the CDR3 is TGTGCCAGCAGTTTATGGCGGGAGGACTACGAGCAGTACTTC. The encoded protein is CASSLWREDYEQYF.

The J gene is TRBJ1-2, the V gene TRBV12-5; TRBD1 aligns across 9 bases. Trimming removed 2 bases from V and 6 bases from J; junction bases left unmatched: 19. Germline lookup yields CDR1 LGHNT and CDR2 FRNRAP. The CDR3 loop spans 19 amino acids. The CDR3 is CASGLPLYTWGQGKDGYTF. The CDR3, as DNA: TGTGCTAGTGGTTTGCCCCTCTATACATGGGGACAGGGTAAAGATGGCTACACCTTC.

J is TRBJ2-1 and V is TRBV2; TRBD2 agrees at 15 bases. J gave up 6 bases and V 6 bases, and 15 bases lay outside the gene matches. Germline CDR1 and CDR2: SNHLY and FYNNEI. CDR3 length equals 19 residues. CDR3 loop: CASRSRTSGRAKGFNEQFF. In DNA, the CDR3 is TGTGCCAGCAGATCAAGGACTAGCGGGAGGGCCAAGGGTTTCAATGAGCAGTTCTTC.

For the CDR3, the DNA is TGCGCCAGCAGCTTGGAGGGTTTCGGGGAGACCCAGTACTTC. It yields the protein CASSLEGFGETQYF. The chain has TRBV5-1 and TRBJ2-5; D call uncertain. V was pared by 0 bases and J by 5 bases, with 11 bases between. Looked up from germline, CDR1 is SGHRS and CDR2 is YFSETQ. There are 14 residues in the CDR3.

The gene calls are TRBV18 and TRBJ1-1; the D gene is possibly TRBD1 (6 bases). The CDR3 sequence is 15 residues long. Per the germline V gene, CDR1 is KGHSH and CDR2 is LQKENI. V was trimmed by 0 bases and J by 9 bases, leaving 17 bases between them. CDR3 in DNA: TGTGCCAGCTCACCACCGGGGGCTACGGGACCCCAAGCTTTCTTT. Translated: CASSPPGATGPQAFF.

This chain uses TRBV2 with TRBJ1-5; D remains unclear. Per germline, CDR1 SNHLY and CDR2 FYNNEI. The CDR3 spans 13 residues. V lost 1 base, J lost 4 bases, and 5 bases lay in between. CDR3 sequence reads: CASSEGPNQPQHF. The CDR3 DNA sequence: TGTGCCAGCAGTGAAGGGCCGAATCAGCCCCAGCATTTT.

The rearrangement joins TRBV7-9 to TRBJ2-3, with D perhaps matching TRBD1 or TRBD2 (5 bases each). Trimming cost V 5 bases and J 2 bases, with 14 bases left between them. Germline V lookup: CDR1 SEHNR, CDR2 FQNEAQ (reference sequence). The CDR3 extends over 15 amino acids. The CDR3 bases are TGTGCCAGCAGCATAGGGACGGTCAACACAGATACGCAGTATTTT. Amino acid sequence: CASSIGTVNTDTQYF. Combining the CDR3 with reference TRBV7-9 and TRBJ2-3 gives the whole variable domain DTGVSQNPRHKITKRGQNVTFRCDPISEHNRLYWYRQTLGQGPEFLTYFQNEAQLEKSRLLSDRFSAERPKGSFSTLEIQRTEQGDSAMYLCASSIGTVNTDTQYFGPGTRLTVL.